Listed below are T cell receptor beta chains from one sample, sequenced in a study of T cell repertoires in cytomegalovirus infection. MiXCR was run by TCRdb on the reads, yielding one entry per CDR3 protein. In the table there are approximately 74,000 distinct CDR3 sequences, 35% to 50% of which are singletons. For these TCRs, the target antigens are not known. The sample consisted of CD8+ T cells from cultured PBMCs, taken from culture after CMV antigen stimulation. The receptors derive from a human donor in good health (CMV status not recorded). Some clones in this sample may be carry-over from other donors' samples. Each CDR3 is given with its conserved first and last residue.

v_gene: TRBV9
j_gene: TRBJ1-1
CDR3aa: CASSPGEGVGTEAFF

v_gene: TRBV5-5
j_gene: TRBJ1-1
CDR3aa: CASSLEVRGSNTEAFF

v_gene: TRBV4-1
j_gene: TRBJ2-1
CDR3aa: CASSQESLAPNEQFF

v_gene: TRBV7-6
j_gene: TRBJ2-7
CDR3aa: CASSLVGALDEQYF

v_gene: TRBV11-1
j_gene: TRBJ2-1
CDR3aa: CASSLIRVSYNEQFF

v_gene: TRBV6-1
j_gene: TRBJ2-7
CDR3aa: CASSYRDPGVHEQYF

v_gene: TRBV7-6
j_gene: TRBJ1-2
CDR3aa: CASSPGNNYGYTF

v_gene: TRBV7-9
j_gene: TRBJ2-1
CDR3aa: CASSLILNNEQFF

v_gene: TRBV7-9
j_gene: TRBJ1-1
CDR3aa: CASTKNGVGLFTEAFF

v_gene: TRBV19
j_gene: TRBJ1-1
CDR3aa: CASSIDKHTEAFF

v_gene: TRBV12-3/TRBV12-4
j_gene: TRBJ2-5
CDR3aa: CASSPGGGETQYF

v_gene: TRBV7-3
j_gene: TRBJ2-6
CDR3aa: CASSSTGVGANVLTF

v_gene: TRBV7-8
j_gene: TRBJ1-5
CDR3aa: CASSLGVNQPQHF

v_gene: TRBV2
j_gene: TRBJ2-7
CDR3aa: CASHKGSATDYEQYF